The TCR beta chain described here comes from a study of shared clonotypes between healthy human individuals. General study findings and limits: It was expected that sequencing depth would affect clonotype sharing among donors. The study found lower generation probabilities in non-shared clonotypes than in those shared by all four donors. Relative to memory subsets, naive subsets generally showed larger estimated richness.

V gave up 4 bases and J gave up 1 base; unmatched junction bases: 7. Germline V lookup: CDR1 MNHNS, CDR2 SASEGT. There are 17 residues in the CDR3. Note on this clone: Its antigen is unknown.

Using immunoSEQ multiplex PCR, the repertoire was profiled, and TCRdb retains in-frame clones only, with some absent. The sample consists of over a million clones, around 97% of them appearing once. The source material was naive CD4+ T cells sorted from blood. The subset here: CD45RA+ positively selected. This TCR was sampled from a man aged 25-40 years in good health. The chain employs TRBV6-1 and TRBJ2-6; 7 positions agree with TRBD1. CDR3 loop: CASSARDRTSGANVLTF. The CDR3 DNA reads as TGTGCCAGCAGTGCCCGGGACAGAACATCTGGGGCCAACGTCCTGACTTTC.